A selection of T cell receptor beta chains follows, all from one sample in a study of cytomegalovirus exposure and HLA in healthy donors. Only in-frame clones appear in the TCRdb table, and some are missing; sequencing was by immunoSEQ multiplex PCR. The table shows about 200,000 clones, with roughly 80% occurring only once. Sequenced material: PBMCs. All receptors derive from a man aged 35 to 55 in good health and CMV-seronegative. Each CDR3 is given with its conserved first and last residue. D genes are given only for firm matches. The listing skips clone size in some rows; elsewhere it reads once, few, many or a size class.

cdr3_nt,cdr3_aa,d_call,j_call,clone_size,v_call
TGTGCCAGCAGCCTCACACCGCCCCGGGGACAGAAGACTAGGGAGTTCTTC,CASSLTPPRGQKTREFF,-,TRBJ2-1,-,TRBV7-6
TGTGCCAGCACAATTTACGGGACAGGGGAATTTAATGAGCAGTTCTTC,CASTIYGTGEFNEQFF,-,TRBJ2-1,few,TRBV21-1
TGTGCCAGCAGCCGCAGCGGGAACACCATATATTTT,CASSRSGNTIYF,-,TRBJ1-3,-,TRBV14
TGCAGCGTCAAGACGACAGTCTCCCGGACAGGCTCCTACGAGCAGTACTTC,CSVKTTVSRTGSYEQYF,TRBD1,TRBJ2-7,-,TRBV29-1
TGTGCCAGCAGCGGGATTCAGGGTTTTAGAGGATCCCAGTACTTC,CASSGIQGFRGSQYF,-,TRBJ2-7,-,TRBV11-2
TGCAGTGCCAGGTTGAACACTGAAGCTTTCTTT,CSARLNTEAFF,-,TRBJ1-1,few,TRBV20-1
TGTGCCAGCAGCGTGATAGAGGGCACAGATACGCAGTATTTT,CASSVIEGTDTQYF,-,TRBJ2-3,few,TRBV9
TGTGCCAGCAGCTCCGGACAGGGGGCCACCGGGGAGCTGTTTTTT,CASSSGQGATGELFF,TRBD1,TRBJ2-2,-,TRBV7-3
TGTGCCAGCAGTGGACAGATGATGAAAAACATTCAGTACTTC,CASSGQMMKNIQYF,-,TRBJ2-4,few,TRBV2
TGTGCCAGCAGCGTGGGAGTGTGGGGGACACAGAACTATGGCTACACCTTC,CASSVGVWGTQNYGYTF,-,TRBJ1-2,-,TRBV9
TGTGCCAGCAGCCGAACCGGGTCTGGAAACACCATATATTTT,CASSRTGSGNTIYF,-,TRBJ1-3,-,TRBV13
TGTGCCTGGAGAACAGGGTATGGCTACACCTTC,CAWRTGYGYTF,-,TRBJ1-2,-,TRBV30
TGTGCCAGCAGTCCCCTCGCAGGCGTCACTGAAGCTTTCTTT,CASSPLAGVTEAFF,-,TRBJ1-1,-,TRBV27
TGCAGCGTCCATAGCGTCGGCAAAAACATTCAGTACTTC,CSVHSVGKNIQYF,-,TRBJ2-4,-,TRBV29-1
TGTGCCAGCAGCTTGGTAGATGGGAACACCGGGGAGCTGTTTTTT,CASSLVDGNTGELFF,-,TRBJ2-2,-,TRBV5-5
TGTGCCAGCCAGAGACAGGATGGATTAGAAGCTTTCTTT,CASQRQDGLEAFF,-,TRBJ1-1,-,TRBV2
TGTGCCAGCAGGTTTCCCCAGGGTGAAGCTTTCTTT,CASRFPQGEAFF,-,TRBJ1-1,once,TRBV6-1
TGTGCCAGCAGTTTACAGGGGGTACCTGTCTACGAGCAGTACTTC,CASSLQGVPVYEQYF,TRBD1,TRBJ2-7,-,TRBV27
TGTGCCAGCAGCTTAGGTGGGACAGGGAAACGCCTACTGACTAGCGGGAACTTC,CASSLGGTGKRLLTSGNF,TRBD2,TRBJ2-5,-,TRBV7-2
TGTGCCAGCAGCTTGGATCTTTGGGCGCCTGAAGCTTTCTTT,CASSLDLWAPEAFF,-,TRBJ1-1,-,TRBV5-4
TGTGCCAGCAGTGATGACAGGGGTGGAGGGAGCGCTGAAGCTTTCTTT,CASSDDRGGGSAEAFF,TRBD1,TRBJ1-1,-,TRBV6-1
TGCGCCAGCAGCTTGATTTCGGGGATCTACGAGCAGTACTTC,CASSLISGIYEQYF,-,TRBJ2-7,-,TRBV5-1
TGTGCCAGTAGAGGACAGGTTTATACGCAGTATTTT,CASRGQVYTQYF,TRBD1,TRBJ2-3,-,TRBV19
TGTGCCACCAGCAGAGCTCGGAGGTCGTACGAGCAGTACTTC,CATSRARRSYEQYF,-,TRBJ2-7,once,TRBV15
TGTGCCAGCAGCCACGGAGACAGGGATGGGCAGCCCCAGCATTTT,CASSHGDRDGQPQHF,TRBD1,TRBJ1-5,-,TRBV4-2
TGTGCCAGCAGCAATAACTACCGGGACATTCGAGCTTTCTTT,CASSNNYRDIRAFF,-,TRBJ1-1,-,TRBV7-9
TGTGCCAGCAGTGGGGTAAACAGGGCCCCTAGGAACACTGAAGCTTTCTTT,CASSGVNRAPRNTEAFF,-,TRBJ1-1,-,TRBV6-1
TGTGCCAGCAGTCGACAGGGAGGATATGGCTACACCTTC,CASSRQGGYGYTF,TRBD1,TRBJ1-2,-,TRBV19
TGTGCCATCAAAAGCGGGAGAACAGATACGCAGTATTTT,CAIKSGRTDTQYF,TRBD2,TRBJ2-3,-,TRBV6-1
TGTGCCAGCAGCATCAGGACGGGGGATGGCTACACCTTC,CASSIRTGDGYTF,-,TRBJ1-2,-,TRBV6-1
TGTGCCAGCAGCCCCGGGAGGGGGGCCAGTGGGGAGCTGTTTTTT,CASSPGRGASGELFF,TRBD2,TRBJ2-2,few,TRBV9
TGTGCCACCAGCAGGGACAGAGGATACGAGCAGTACTTC,CATSRDRGYEQYF,-,TRBJ2-7,once,TRBV15
TGCGCCAGCTGCTTAGGGGGTGCAACTAATGAAAAACTGTTTTTT,CASCLGGATNEKLFF,-,TRBJ1-4,-,TRBV5-1
TGTGCCAGCAAGGGGACAGGGGGAAGATCTGGAAACACCATATATTTT,CASKGTGGRSGNTIYF,TRBD1,TRBJ1-3,-,TRBV27
TGTGCCAGCAGAGGACAGGAAAGGGTGAACACTGAAGCTTTCTTT,CASRGQERVNTEAFF,TRBD1,TRBJ1-1,-,TRBV6-6
TGTGCCAGTAGTTGGACAACGCAAAACACCGGGGAGCTGTTTTTT,CASSWTTQNTGELFF,-,TRBJ2-2,few,TRBV19
TGTGCCAGCAGTCGAAGGCAGGGGGTAATTACCGGGGAGCTGTTTTTT,CASSRRQGVITGELFF,TRBD1,TRBJ2-2,-,TRBV6-6
TGTGCCAGCAGCCCAGGACAGCTCTACGAGCAGTACTTC,CASSPGQLYEQYF,-,TRBJ2-7,-,TRBV7-9
TGTGCCAGCAGCTCTGGACTAGCGGGACTTAGCACAGATACGCAGTATTTT,CASSSGLAGLSTDTQYF,TRBD2,TRBJ2-3,-,TRBV7-6
TGTGCCAGCAGCTTAGCGGTCCCGGGTTATGAGCAGTTCTTC,CASSLAVPGYEQFF,-,TRBJ2-1,-,TRBV7-3
TGTTCCAGCAGCCCCAGCGGGGAAGGAAACATTCAGTACTTC,CSSSPSGEGNIQYF,TRBD2,TRBJ2-4,-,TRBV7-9
TGTGCCAGCAGCTTGGTAGGCTCAGGTTTAGGAGATACGCAGTATTTT,CASSLVGSGLGDTQYF,-,TRBJ2-3,-,TRBV5-6
TGCGCCAGCAGCTTGGAGACTGGACAGATAGAGACCCAGTACTTC,CASSLETGQIETQYF,-,TRBJ2-5,-,TRBV5-1
TGTGCCAGTAGTACAGGGGGCGCCGGAAACACCATATATTTT,CASSTGGAGNTIYF,TRBD1,TRBJ1-3,-,TRBV19
TGTGCCAGCAGCTTAGACCCTTCAGGGCGTGAAAAACTGTTTTTT,CASSLDPSGREKLFF,-,TRBJ1-4,-,TRBV7-6
TGTGCCAGTCGCACGGGACAGGGCACCAATCAGCCCCAGCATTTT,CASRTGQGTNQPQHF,TRBD1,TRBJ1-5,once,TRBV19
TGTGCCAGCGGATTAGCGGGAGGGTACCAAGAGACCCAGTACTTC,CASGLAGGYQETQYF,TRBD2,TRBJ2-5,-,TRBV6-1
TGTGCCAGCAGAACCGGGACAGGGGGATACAATGAGCAGTTCTTC,CASRTGTGGYNEQFF,TRBD1,TRBJ2-1,-,TRBV6-5
TGCGCCACCGAAGCGGGACAGGGTTCCTACGAGCAGTACTTC,CATEAGQGSYEQYF,TRBD1,TRBJ2-7,-,TRBV10-2
TGTGCCAGCAGTTACTCAGCGGGAGCATACGAGCAGTACTTC,CASSYSAGAYEQYF,TRBD2,TRBJ2-7,-,TRBV6-6
TGCGCCAGCAGCTCCGAATCCTTGAGGAACACCGGGGAGCTGTTTTTT,CASSSESLRNTGELFF,-,TRBJ2-2,once,TRBV5-1
TGCGCCAGCAGCTCCCCCCACAGGGGAGTTTCGATCCAAGAGACCCAGTACTTC,CASSSPHRGVSIQETQYF,TRBD1,TRBJ2-5,few,TRBV5-1
TGTGCCAGCAGCCCACGAATGGACAGGGCGAACACTGAAGCTTTCTTT,CASSPRMDRANTEAFF,TRBD1,TRBJ1-1,-,TRBV11-2
TGTGCCAGCAGCCCCGGCGGGGCTGGGGCCAACGTCCTGACTTTC,CASSPGGAGANVLTF,-,TRBJ2-6,-,TRBV9
TGTGCCAGCAGCCTCCTCGCGGACTCCTACAATGAGCAGTTCTTC,CASSLLADSYNEQFF,-,TRBJ2-1,once,TRBV7-2
TGTGCCAGCAGTTTGGCTGGGACTAGCGACACAGATACGCAGTATTTT,CASSLAGTSDTDTQYF,TRBD2,TRBJ2-3,-,TRBV28
TGTGCCAGTAGTACTTCTAGCCCAAAGGGCGAGCAGTTCTTC,CASSTSSPKGEQFF,-,TRBJ2-1,-,TRBV19
TGTGCCAGCAGTTTAAAGACGGGCTACGAGCAGTACTTC,CASSLKTGYEQYF,-,TRBJ2-7,-,TRBV27
TGTGCCAGCAGTCGACAGGGTAACTATGGCTACACCTTC,CASSRQGNYGYTF,TRBD1,TRBJ1-2,-,TRBV6-5
TGCGCCAGCAAGACAGAAGGGAGGGGAGAGTATGGCTACACCTTC,CASKTEGRGEYGYTF,-,TRBJ1-2,-,TRBV23-1